The text below deals with one T cell receptor beta chain. Its antigen is unidentified. Only in-frame clones appear in the TCRdb table, and some are missing; sequencing was by immunoSEQ multiplex PCR. In the table there are more than 60,000 clones, roughly 84% of which are singletons. This entry is derived from a study of OX40 agonist ivuxolimab in advanced cancers. Overall study: Patients in the trial were receiving intravenous ivuxolimab every 2 weeks, at doses of 0.01 to 10 mg/kg.

Whole-study results and caveats: Not determined was the antigen specificity of the expanded peripheral T cells. Fewer expanded clones were found on average in CD4+ than in CD8+ T cells.

The CDR3 has 16 residues. Germline assignment: CDR1 LGHNA and CDR2 YSLEER. Trimming cost V 4 bases and J 8 bases; bases outside gene matches: 9. The genes are TRBV4-3 and TRBJ1-6; 9 bases line up with TRBD1. The specimen comprised CD4+ or CD8+ T cells sorted from blood, sampled in a trial of the OX40 agonist ivuxolimab. The source of this sequence is an adult with an advanced solid tumor such as melanoma, head and neck, liver or kidney cancer. The CDR3 is CASSPGQGFKDSPLHF. CDR3 in DNA: TGCGCCAGCAGCCCGGGACAGGGATTTAAGGATTCACCCCTCCACTTT.